This T cell receptor beta chain was recovered during a study of CD8+CD57+ T cells in acquired aplastic anemia. Many counts were recorded for this clonotype. Its antigen is not known. CDR3 length: 13 residues. J lost 3 bases, V lost 5 bases, and 5 bases had no gene match. Germline loops: CDR1 DFQATT, CDR2 SNEGSKA (reference sequence). By flow cytometry, patients selected for sequencing had shown an expansion of CD8+CD57+ cells. When blood sampling took place, the patients had received no therapy. TCR beta VDJ and CDR3 profiles were obtained from a genomic DNA template. TCRdb re-analysed the reads in MiXCR, keeping a single row per CDR3 protein. The table records about 200,000 distinct CDR3 sequences, about half of them present only once. Points from the study as a whole: Patients shared twenty-nine CD8+ CDR3 sequences with controls.

The receptor comes from a human donor with aplastic anemia. Sequencing was performed on sorted CD4+, CD8+, or CD8+CD57+ T cells (not recorded which) from PBMCs. This rearrangement joins TRBV20-1 to TRBJ1-2; 8 positions agree with TRBD1. The CDR3: CSAPRGRYYGYTF. The DNA for the CDR3 is TGCAGTGCTCCCAGGGGGCGGTACTATGGCTACACCTTC.